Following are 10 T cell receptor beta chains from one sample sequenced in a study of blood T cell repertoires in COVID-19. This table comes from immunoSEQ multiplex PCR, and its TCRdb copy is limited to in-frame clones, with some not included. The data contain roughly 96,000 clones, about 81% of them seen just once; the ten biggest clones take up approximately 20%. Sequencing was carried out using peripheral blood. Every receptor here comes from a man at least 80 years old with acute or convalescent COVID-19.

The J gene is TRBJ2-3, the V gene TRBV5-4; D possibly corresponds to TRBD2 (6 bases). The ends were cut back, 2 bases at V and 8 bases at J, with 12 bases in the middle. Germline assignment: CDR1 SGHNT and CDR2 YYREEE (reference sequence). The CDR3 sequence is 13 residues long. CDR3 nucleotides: TGTGCCAGCAGCTTAGAGACCGGGGGTACGCAGTATTTT. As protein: CASSLETGGTQYF. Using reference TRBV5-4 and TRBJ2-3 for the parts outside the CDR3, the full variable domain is ETGVTQSPTHLIKTRGQQVTLRCSSQSGHNTVSWYQQALGQGPQFIFQYYREEENGRGNFPPRFSGLQFPNYSSELNVNALELDDSALYLCASSLETGGTQYFGPGTRLTVL.

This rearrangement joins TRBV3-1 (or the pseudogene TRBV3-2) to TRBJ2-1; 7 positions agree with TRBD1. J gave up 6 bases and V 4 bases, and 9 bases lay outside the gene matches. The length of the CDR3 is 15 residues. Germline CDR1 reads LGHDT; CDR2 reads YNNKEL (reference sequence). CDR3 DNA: TGTGCCAGCAGCCCAACCGGGACAGATTTCAATGAGCAGTTCTTC. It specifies CASSPTGTDFNEQFF.

Here the CDR3 DNA reads TGTGCCAGCAGCCAACCAGTAGGGGGTGAAAAACTGTTTTTT. This translates into CASSQPVGGEKLFF. The chain recombines TRBV7-9 with TRBJ1-4, with a tentative D call TRBD1 (6 bases). V lost 5 bases and J 7 bases, leaving 14 bases between the germline ends. This CDR3 comprises 14 residues. Germline assignment: CDR1 SEHNR and CDR2 FQNEAQ (reference sequence).

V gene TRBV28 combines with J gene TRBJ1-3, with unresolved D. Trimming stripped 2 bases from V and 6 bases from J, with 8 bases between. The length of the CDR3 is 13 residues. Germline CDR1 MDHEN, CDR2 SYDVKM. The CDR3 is CASSLGRQNTIYF. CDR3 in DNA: TGTGCCAGCAGTTTAGGGCGACAAAACACCATATATTTT.

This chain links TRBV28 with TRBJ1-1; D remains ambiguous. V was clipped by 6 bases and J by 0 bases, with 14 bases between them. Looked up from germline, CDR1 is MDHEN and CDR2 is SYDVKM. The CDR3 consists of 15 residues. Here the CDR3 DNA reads TGTGCCAGCAGCCTAAGGAGAGTACTGAACACTGAAGCTTTCTTT. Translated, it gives CASSLRRVLNTEAFF.

The CDR3 region is CASRGTGKFEQYF. The DNA for the CDR3 is TGTGCCAGCAGGGGGACAGGGAAGTTTGAGCAGTACTTC. This sequence joins TRBV6-5 and TRBJ2-7, with 9 bases lining up with TRBD1. The CDR3 totals 13 residues. Germline V CDR1 and CDR2: MNHEY, SVGAGI. The V gene end was trimmed by 6 bases and the J gene end by 7 bases; junction bases not matched to a gene: 7.

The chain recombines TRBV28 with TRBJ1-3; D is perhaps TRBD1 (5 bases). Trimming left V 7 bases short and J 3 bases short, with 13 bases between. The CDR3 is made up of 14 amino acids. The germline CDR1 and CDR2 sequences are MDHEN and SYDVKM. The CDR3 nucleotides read TGTGCCAGCATCCGGGGGACGTATGGAAACACCATATATTTT. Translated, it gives CASIRGTYGNTIYF. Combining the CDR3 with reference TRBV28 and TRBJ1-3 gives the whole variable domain DVKVTQSSRYLVKRTGEKVFLECVQDMDHENMFWYRQDPGLGLRLIYFSYDVKMKEKGDIPEGYSVSREKKERFSLILESASTNQTSMYLCASIRGTYGNTIYFGEGSWLTVV.

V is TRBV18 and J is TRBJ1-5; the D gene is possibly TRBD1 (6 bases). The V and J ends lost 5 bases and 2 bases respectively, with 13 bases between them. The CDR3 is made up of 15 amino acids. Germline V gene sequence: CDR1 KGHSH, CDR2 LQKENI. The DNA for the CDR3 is TGTGCCAGCTCAACTGGGGGCATCGGCAATCAGCCCCAGCATTTT. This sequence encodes CASSTGGIGNQPQHF.

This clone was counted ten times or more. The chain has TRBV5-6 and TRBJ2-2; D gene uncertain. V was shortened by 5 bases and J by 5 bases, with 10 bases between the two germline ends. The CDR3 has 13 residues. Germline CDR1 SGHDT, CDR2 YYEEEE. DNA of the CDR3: TGTGCCAGCAGTTCCGTTATAACCGGGGAGCTGTTTTTT. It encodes CASSSVITGELFF.

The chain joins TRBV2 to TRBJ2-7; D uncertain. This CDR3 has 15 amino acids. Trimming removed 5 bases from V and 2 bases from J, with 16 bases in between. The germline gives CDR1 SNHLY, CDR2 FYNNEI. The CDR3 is CASSPGRSVAYEQYF. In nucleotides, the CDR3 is TGTGCCAGCAGTCCCGGTAGGAGCGTCGCCTACGAGCAGTACTTC.